The present TCR beta chain was sequenced within a study of blood T cell repertoires in COVID-19. Study information: Sites across the United States, Italy and Spain contributed samples from acute and convalescent COVID-19.

Profiled with immunoSEQ multiplex PCR; TCRdb holds only in-frame clones, not every one. The table lists some 190,000 clones, about four fifths of them singletons. Patients of the Seattle cohort, enrolled during active infection, were followed longitudinally. The CDR3 totals 13 residues. Germline loops: CDR1 LNHDA, CDR2 SQIVND (reference sequence). The V gene lost 1 base and the J gene lost 2 bases, with 5 bases spanning the gap. Sequenced sample: peripheral blood. The V call is TRBV19, the J call TRBJ1-1, with D hard to call. This TCR came from a woman aged 40-49 years with COVID-19, enrolled during active disease. For the CDR3, the DNA is TGTGCCAGTAGTATAGCCCTAAACACTGAAGCTTTCTTT. Its protein is CASSIALNTEAFF.